The present T cell receptor (beta chain) was sequenced within a study of early T cells in non-severe SARS-CoV-2 infection. About the research overall: Sequencing was performed on bulk RNA from unsorted whole blood, leaving chains unpaired. The study, taken as a whole, reports: Comparison of clonotypes with VDJdb favored anti-spike CD8 responses while missing private and CD4 specificities.

Unique molecular identifiers were affixed to single, distinct cDNA molecules. In TCRdb, the 5' RACE reads were re-called with MiXCR into one record per CDR3 protein. The sample yields roughly 55,000 distinct CDR3 sequences, roughly 10% seen once. Germline V gene sequence: CDR1 SQVTM, CDR2 ANQGSEA. Losses at the gene ends were 4 bases for V and 6 bases for J; bases not matched to a gene: 14. This CDR3 has 15 residues. This clonotype was recorded at least ten times. Its cognate antigen is unknown. The sample was whole blood. The rearrangement uses TRBV29-1 and TRBJ1-1; 7 bases map to TRBD1. This clonotype was obtained from an adult who was a healthcare worker with PCR-confirmed SARS-CoV-2 infection or an uninfected control (not recorded which). Here the CDR3 DNA reads TGCAGCGTTGTCGGGCAGGGGGGTCGCGAGGCTGAAGCTTTCTTT. Protein product: CSVVGQGGREAEAFF.